These T cell receptor beta chains were read from a single sample in a study of blood T cell repertoires in COVID-19. Data came from immunoSEQ multiplex PCR; TCRdb stores just in-frame clones and leaves some out. The sample holds roughly 500,000 clones; 80% to 90% are singletons and the top ten take 6.5% to 8.5%. The sample taken for sequencing was PBMCs or T cells enriched from blood (not recorded which). Source of these receptors: a woman aged 55 to 70 who had recovered from COVID-19. CDR3s include the opening cysteine and the closing phenylalanine or tryptophan. Fields, in order: J gene, V gene, D gene, clone size, CDR3 protein, CDR3 DNA. The D gene is left open where the match is weak. Clone sizes are given selectively: once, few, many, or a class where the clone is expanded.

J gene: TRBJ2-1
V gene: TRBV29-1
D gene: TRBD2
clone size: -
CDR3 protein: CSVEDRGTSGGNEQFF
CDR3 DNA: TGCAGCGTTGAAGATCGCGGGACTAGCGGGGGAAATGAGCAGTTCTTC

J gene: TRBJ1-2
V gene: TRBV4-2
D gene: TRBD1
clone size: -
CDR3 protein: CASSQTAGTDYGYTF
CDR3 DNA: TGTGCCAGCAGCCAAACCGCTGGGACAGATTATGGCTACACCTTC

J gene: TRBJ2-2
V gene: TRBV19
D gene: TRBD2
clone size: once
CDR3 protein: CASSHGLAGGTGELFF
CDR3 DNA: TGTGCCAGTAGTCACGGACTAGCGGGGGGGACCGGGGAGCTGTTTTTT

J gene: TRBJ2-3
V gene: TRBV19
D gene: -
clone size: -
CDR3 protein: CASRPLGGRGNETRGTDTQYF
CDR3 DNA: TGTGCCAGTAGACCCCTCGGTGGACGGGGGAACGAAACCCGCGGCACAGATACGCAGTATTTT

J gene: TRBJ1-1
V gene: TRBV7-9
D gene: -
clone size: -
CDR3 protein: CASSLMEGVTEAFF
CDR3 DNA: TGTGCCAGCAGCTTAATGGAGGGTGTCACTGAAGCTTTCTTT

J gene: TRBJ2-7
V gene: TRBV7-6
D gene: -
clone size: few
CDR3 protein: CASSLMGHEQYF
CDR3 DNA: TGTGCCAGCAGCCTAATGGGCCACGAGCAGTACTTC

J gene: TRBJ1-6
V gene: TRBV3-1/TRBV3-2
D gene: -
clone size: -
CDR3 protein: CASSQYGSYNSPLHF
CDR3 DNA: TGTGCCAGCAGCCAATACGGCTCCTATAATTCACCCCTCCACTTT

J gene: TRBJ1-3
V gene: TRBV7-2
D gene: -
clone size: -
CDR3 protein: CASSLVFSGNTIYF
CDR3 DNA: TGTGCCAGCAGCCTCGTCTTCTCTGGAAACACCATATATTTT

J gene: TRBJ2-1
V gene: TRBV24-1
D gene: -
clone size: -
CDR3 protein: CATSEALQAYQFF
CDR3 DNA: TGTGCCACCTCGGAAGCGCTACAGGCATATCAGTTCTTC

J gene: TRBJ1-2
V gene: TRBV12-3/TRBV12-4
D gene: -
clone size: once
CDR3 protein: CASSLQINYGYTF
CDR3 DNA: TGTGCCAGCAGTTTACAGATTAACTATGGCTACACCTTC

J gene: TRBJ2-1
V gene: TRBV4-1
D gene: -
clone size: -
CDR3 protein: CASSQDQWGGGEVEQFF
CDR3 DNA: TGCGCCAGCAGCCAAGATCAATGGGGAGGAGGGGAGGTTGAGCAGTTCTTC

J gene: TRBJ1-2
V gene: TRBV5-1
D gene: -
clone size: -
CDR3 protein: CASSLVGGTYGYTF
CDR3 DNA: TGCGCCAGCAGCTTGGTCGGCGGTACCTATGGCTACACCTTC

J gene: TRBJ2-2
V gene: TRBV6-5
D gene: -
clone size: once
CDR3 protein: CASRPGDKTTGELFF
CDR3 DNA: TGTGCCAGCAGGCCAGGGGACAAAACCACCGGGGAGCTGTTTTTT

J gene: TRBJ1-5
V gene: TRBV5-6
D gene: -
clone size: -
CDR3 protein: CASSLGSVNQPQHF
CDR3 DNA: TGTGCCAGCAGCTTGGGGTCAGTCAATCAGCCCCAGCATTTT

J gene: TRBJ2-3
V gene: TRBV5-1
D gene: TRBD1
clone size: -
CDR3 protein: CASSKGATDTQYF
CDR3 DNA: TGCGCCAGCAGCAAGGGGGCAACAGATACGCAGTATTTT

J gene: TRBJ2-2
V gene: TRBV5-8
D gene: -
clone size: few
CDR3 protein: CASSRRTDTGELFF
CDR3 DNA: TGTGCCAGCAGCCGGAGGACGGACACCGGGGAGCTGTTTTTT

J gene: TRBJ2-5
V gene: TRBV7-2
D gene: -
clone size: -
CDR3 protein: CASSARQVRGKETQYF
CDR3 DNA: TGTGCCAGCAGCGCCCGACAGGTGCGGGGGAAAGAGACCCAGTACTTC

J gene: TRBJ2-7
V gene: TRBV9
D gene: -
clone size: -
CDR3 protein: CASSVGSGSTYEQYF
CDR3 DNA: TGTGCCAGCAGCGTAGGATCAGGGTCTACCTACGAGCAGTACTTC

J gene: TRBJ2-1
V gene: TRBV18
D gene: -
clone size: once
CDR3 protein: CASSPPVSGEQFF
CDR3 DNA: TGTGCCAGCTCACCCCCGGTTTCCGGTGAGCAGTTCTTC

J gene: TRBJ1-2
V gene: TRBV20-1
D gene: TRBD1
clone size: once
CDR3 protein: CSASKDRGRGYTF
CDR3 DNA: TGCAGTGCTAGTAAAGACAGGGGCCGGGGCTACACCTTC

J gene: TRBJ1-2
V gene: TRBV7-2
D gene: -
clone size: -
CDR3 protein: CASSLSGSFNYGYTF
CDR3 DNA: TGTGCCAGCAGCTTATCAGGGTCTTTTAACTATGGCTACACCTTC

J gene: TRBJ2-2
V gene: TRBV11-3
D gene: -
clone size: -
CDR3 protein: CASSLVTGELFF
CDR3 DNA: TGTGCCAGCAGCTTAGTAACCGGGGAGCTGTTTTTT

J gene: TRBJ2-2
V gene: TRBV11-2
D gene: -
clone size: -
CDR3 protein: CASSPWGAGELFF
CDR3 DNA: TGTGCCAGCAGCCCTTGGGGGGCCGGGGAGCTGTTTTTT

J gene: TRBJ1-4
V gene: TRBV27
D gene: -
clone size: -
CDR3 protein: CASSLGAEGEKLFF
CDR3 DNA: TGTGCCAGCAGTTTAGGTGCTGAGGGTGAAAAACTGTTTTTT

J gene: TRBJ2-7
V gene: TRBV6-5
D gene: TRBD1
clone size: once
CDR3 protein: CASRGTGGREQYF
CDR3 DNA: TGTGCCAGCAGGGGGACAGGGGGGAGGGAGCAGTACTTC

J gene: TRBJ2-4
V gene: TRBV9
D gene: -
clone size: -
CDR3 protein: CASSVDSKNIQYF
CDR3 DNA: TGTGCCAGCAGCGTGGACAGCAAAAACATTCAGTACTTC

J gene: TRBJ1-1
V gene: TRBV2
D gene: TRBD1
clone size: -
CDR3 protein: CASTGTGGNTEAFF
CDR3 DNA: TGTGCCAGCACAGGGACAGGTGGGAACACTGAAGCTTTCTTT

J gene: TRBJ2-2
V gene: TRBV7-8
D gene: TRBD2
clone size: -
CDR3 protein: CASSLAPPGAGGPTGELFF
CDR3 DNA: TGTGCCAGCAGCTTAGCCCCTCCGGGAGCGGGGGGCCCCACCGGGGAGCTGTTTTTT

J gene: TRBJ1-2
V gene: TRBV5-1
D gene: TRBD1
clone size: -
CDR3 protein: CASRVTGIGYGYTF
CDR3 DNA: TGCGCCAGCAGAGTGACAGGGATCGGCTATGGCTACACCTTC

J gene: TRBJ1-6
V gene: TRBV30
D gene: -
clone size: -
CDR3 protein: CAWSKGANNSPLHF
CDR3 DNA: TGTGCCTGGAGTAAAGGGGCTAATAATTCACCCCTCCACTTT

J gene: TRBJ1-4
V gene: TRBV18
D gene: TRBD1
clone size: -
CDR3 protein: CASSFTGATNEKLFF
CDR3 DNA: TGTGCCAGCTCGTTTACAGGGGCGACTAATGAAAAACTGTTTTTT

J gene: TRBJ2-7
V gene: TRBV6-5
D gene: TRBD2
clone size: -
CDR3 protein: CASSYKRGSYEQYF
CDR3 DNA: TGTGCCAGCAGTTATAAGCGGGGATCCTACGAGCAGTACTTC

J gene: TRBJ2-4
V gene: TRBV10-2
D gene: -
clone size: -
CDR3 protein: CASSWDSIQYF
CDR3 DNA: TGCGCCAGCAGTTGGGACTCCATTCAGTACTTC

J gene: TRBJ2-1
V gene: TRBV6-6
D gene: TRBD2
clone size: -
CDR3 protein: CASSQGLAGAGGEQFF
CDR3 DNA: TGTGCCAGCAGTCAAGGACTAGCGGGGGCTGGGGGTGAGCAGTTCTTC

J gene: TRBJ2-2
V gene: TRBV5-3
D gene: -
clone size: -
CDR3 protein: CARSGEMDSYTGELFF
CDR3 DNA: TGTGCCAGAAGTGGGGAGATGGACAGCTACACCGGGGAGCTGTTTTTT

J gene: TRBJ2-7
V gene: TRBV7-8
D gene: -
clone size: -
CDR3 protein: CASSRTVSYEQYF
CDR3 DNA: TGTGCCAGCAGCCGGACAGTCTCCTACGAGCAGTACTTC

J gene: TRBJ2-2
V gene: TRBV7-9
D gene: TRBD2
clone size: -
CDR3 protein: CASSDLAGVGELFF
CDR3 DNA: TGTGCCAGCAGCGACCTAGCGGGGGTCGGGGAGCTGTTTTTT

J gene: TRBJ1-1
V gene: TRBV10-1
D gene: -
clone size: -
CDR3 protein: CASSENPGGTEAFF
CDR3 DNA: TGCGCCAGCAGTGAGAATCCAGGAGGGACTGAAGCTTTCTTT

J gene: TRBJ1-1
V gene: TRBV5-5
D gene: TRBD1
clone size: -
CDR3 protein: CASSLKPGQGGNTEAFF
CDR3 DNA: TGTGCCAGCAGCTTGAAGCCGGGACAGGGAGGGAACACTGAAGCTTTCTTT

J gene: TRBJ1-5
V gene: TRBV15
D gene: TRBD1
clone size: -
CDR3 protein: CATSSPHRGGNQPQHF
CDR3 DNA: TGTGCCACCAGCAGCCCTCACAGGGGCGGCAATCAGCCCCAGCATTTT

J gene: TRBJ2-5
V gene: TRBV7-2
D gene: -
clone size: -
CDR3 protein: CASSFQATGRGETQYF
CDR3 DNA: TGTGCCAGCAGCTTCCAGGCCACAGGGCGCGGGGAGACCCAGTACTTC

J gene: TRBJ2-3
V gene: TRBV6-5
D gene: -
clone size: -
CDR3 protein: CASSFDGSDTQYF
CDR3 DNA: TGTGCCAGCAGTTTCGATGGCTCAGATACGCAGTATTTT

J gene: TRBJ2-1
V gene: TRBV4-2
D gene: TRBD2
clone size: -
CDR3 protein: CASSLSGFGQFF
CDR3 DNA: TGTGCCAGCAGCCTTAGCGGGTTCGGCCAGTTCTTC

J gene: TRBJ2-7
V gene: TRBV2
D gene: -
clone size: few
CDR3 protein: CASSTEGKQYF
CDR3 DNA: TGTGCCAGCTCCACGGAGGGGAAGCAGTACTTC

J gene: TRBJ1-1
V gene: TRBV7-8
D gene: -
clone size: once
CDR3 protein: CASSLTRGTEAFF
CDR3 DNA: TGTGCCAGCAGCTTGACCCGGGGGACTGAAGCTTTCTTT

J gene: TRBJ2-1
V gene: TRBV9
D gene: -
clone size: -
CDR3 protein: CASSVAGNSYNEQFF
CDR3 DNA: TGTGCCAGCAGCGTAGCAGGGAACTCCTACAATGAGCAGTTCTTC

J gene: TRBJ1-4
V gene: TRBV6-1
D gene: -
clone size: -
CDR3 protein: CASSEIQGWEKLFF
CDR3 DNA: TGTGCCAGCAGTGAAATTCAGGGTTGGGAAAAACTGTTTTTT

J gene: TRBJ2-1
V gene: TRBV5-1
D gene: TRBD1
clone size: -
CDR3 protein: CASSRPGQGHNEQFF
CDR3 DNA: TGCGCCAGCAGTCGCCCGGGACAGGGACACAATGAGCAGTTCTTC

J gene: TRBJ2-5
V gene: TRBV24-1
D gene: -
clone size: once
CDR3 protein: CATSGSTGLGETQYF
CDR3 DNA: TGTGCCACCAGTGGTTCGACAGGCCTAGGGGAGACCCAGTACTTC

J gene: TRBJ2-3
V gene: TRBV30
D gene: -
clone size: -
CDR3 protein: CAWSTYTDTQYF
CDR3 DNA: TGTGCCTGGAGTACTTATACAGATACGCAGTATTTT

J gene: TRBJ1-4
V gene: TRBV7-2
D gene: -
clone size: -
CDR3 protein: CASSGGRATNEKLFF
CDR3 DNA: TGTGCCAGCAGCGGCGGCAGAGCAACTAATGAAAAACTGTTTTTT

J gene: TRBJ2-2
V gene: TRBV19
D gene: -
clone size: -
CDR3 protein: CASSTQGVAGPGELFF
CDR3 DNA: TGTGCCAGTAGTACCCAGGGGGTAGCGGGACCCGGGGAGCTGTTTTTT